This is a list of T cell receptor beta chains from one sample in a study of cytomegalovirus exposure and HLA in healthy donors. Libraries were prepared by immunoSEQ multiplex PCR; TCRdb keeps only in-frame clonotypes and omits some of them. The repertoire consists of a few hundred thousand clones, with 80% to 85% occurring once and the leading ten covering more than 13%. The sample consisted of PBMCs. The receptors here all came from a young woman in good health and CMV-seropositive. Each CDR3 is given with its conserved first and last residue. A D gene is named only where the DNA matches it firmly. Clone size is stated in some rows and not others, as once, few, many or a class when expanded.

>TRBV7-6|TRBJ2-3|.|once
TGTGCCAGCAGCTCCGCCACAGATACGCAGTATTTT
CASSSATDTQYF
>TRBV29-1|TRBJ1-2|.|.
TGCAGCGTTGAAGATCGGGGCGACTATGGCTACACCTTC
CSVEDRGDYGYTF
>TRBV28|TRBJ2-5|.|.
TGTGCCAGCAGTGACATACAGGGCCTAGGGGCAGAGACCCAGTACTTC
CASSDIQGLGAETQYF
>TRBV30|TRBJ1-3|.|.
TGTGCCTCCCAGAGTCCGGGACGAAGCATCGGAAACACCATATATTTT
CASQSPGRSIGNTIYF
>TRBV10-3|TRBJ1-1|.|.
TGTGCCATCAGTGAGTCTAATAGAGGCAGGGACACTGAAGCTTTCTTT
CAISESNRGRDTEAFF
>TRBV30|TRBJ1-2|.|.
TGTGCCTGGTCAATAGACTATGGCTACACCTTC
CAWSIDYGYTF
>TRBV6-5|TRBJ1-4|TRBD1|.
TGTGCCAGCAGTTACTCCGGGACAGTGAATGAAAAACTGTTTTTT
CASSYSGTVNEKLFF
>TRBV7-9|TRBJ2-5|TRBD2|.
TGTGCCAGCAGCCCCGGACTAGCGGCAGAGACCCAGTACTTC
CASSPGLAAETQYF
>TRBV4-1|TRBJ2-1|TRBD1|.
TGCGCCAGCAGCCAATTTAAGGGGGCCTCCTACAATGAGCAGTTCTTC
CASSQFKGASYNEQFF
>TRBV5-4|TRBJ1-2|.|.
TGTGCCAGCAGCAACCGACAGGTCTATGGCTACACCTTC
CASSNRQVYGYTF
>TRBV27|TRBJ2-7|.|.
TGTGCCAGCAGTCGACTTAGGGGGTCCTACGAGCAGTACTTC
CASSRLRGSYEQYF
>TRBV5-1|TRBJ1-1|.|.
TGCGCCAGCACCGGGACATTTCTCCGCGGGGACACTGAAGCTTTCTTT
CASTGTFLRGDTEAFF
>TRBV11-3|TRBJ2-1|TRBD2|.
TGTGCCAGCAGCCCCACTAGCGGGAGTGTGGGTGAGCAGTTCTTC
CASSPTSGSVGEQFF
>TRBV25-1|TRBJ1-1|.|.
TGTGCCATCCTTGAAGCTTTCTTT
CAILEAFF
>TRBV10-3|TRBJ2-7|TRBD2|.
TGTGCCATAATTAGCGGGACCTACGAGCAGTACTTC
CAIISGTYEQYF
>TRBV5-4|TRBJ2-6|.|.
TGTGCCAGCAGCCCCCTTGCCAGCTCTGGGGCCAACGTCCTGACTTTC
CASSPLASSGANVLTF
>TRBV6-5|TRBJ1-4|.|.
TGTGCCAGCAAAGACAGGTTTGGCAATGAAAAACTGTTTTTT
CASKDRFGNEKLFF
>TRBV9|TRBJ1-1|.|.
TGTGCCAGCAGCCCCAGGGCGGGCATGAACACTGAAGCTTTCTTT
CASSPRAGMNTEAFF
>TRBV9|TRBJ2-1|.|.
TGTGCCAGCAGCGTAGCTGTGCTAGCGCCATACAATGAGCAGTTCTTC
CASSVAVLAPYNEQFF
>TRBV2|TRBJ1-5|TRBD1|.
TGTGCCAGCAGTGCCCGACAGGGAGCAGGTCAGCCCCAGCATTTT
CASSARQGAGQPQHF
>TRBV28|TRBJ2-5|.|.
TGTGCCAGCAGTTTCTCCGGCGGCCGGACCCAGTACTTC
CASSFSGGRTQYF
>TRBV10-1|TRBJ1-1|.|.
TGCGCCAGCAAGGGACATCTGAACACTGAAGCTTTCTTT
CASKGHLNTEAFF
>TRBV5-1|TRBJ2-7|.|few
TGCGCCAGCAGCTTGGGACATTTCCGGATCTACGAGCAGTACTTC
CASSLGHFRIYEQYF
>TRBV19|TRBJ2-3|.|.
TGTGCCAGTAGTATTCGACTACTCCTCACAGATACGCAGTATTTT
CASSIRLLLTDTQYF
>TRBV5-1|TRBJ2-1|TRBD2|.
TGCGCCAGCAGCTTGATGAGCGGGAGTGACTACAATGAGCAGTTCTTC
CASSLMSGSDYNEQFF
>TRBV25-1|TRBJ2-1|TRBD1|.
TGTGCCAGCAGTGTGGGGACAGGGGGCAACAATGAGCAGTTCTTC
CASSVGTGGNNEQFF
>TRBV5-8|TRBJ2-7|.|.
TGTGCCAGCAGCTTGCGTGGATTGCGGGATCGTGACTACGAGCAGTACTTC
CASSLRGLRDRDYEQYF
>TRBV27|TRBJ2-7|.|once
TGTGCCAGCAGTTTTAACCACGAGCAGTACTTC
CASSFNHEQYF
>TRBV6-1|TRBJ2-2|TRBD2|.
TGTGCCAGCAGTGTCCTAGCGGGAGGTCGGACCGGGGAGCTGTTTTTT
CASSVLAGGRTGELFF
>TRBV5-6|TRBJ2-1|.|.
TGTGCCAGCAGCTTGATACCCGGCGAGCAGTTCTTC
CASSLIPGEQFF
>TRBV9|TRBJ2-4|.|.
TGTGCCAGCAGCGTCTCCGGGAGTGACGGGATTCAGTACTTC
CASSVSGSDGIQYF
>TRBV9|TRBJ1-3|TRBD1|.
TGTGCCAGCAGCTCAACAGGGGCGGCTGGAAACACCATATATTTT
CASSSTGAAGNTIYF
>TRBV27|TRBJ2-2|.|.
TGTGCCAGCAGTTTATCGGCCGGGGAGCTGTTTTTT
CASSLSAGELFF
>TRBV6-1|TRBJ2-7|.|.
TGTGCCAGCAGTAAAGGGGCTGCCGAGGGGTACGAGCAGTACTTC
CASSKGAAEGYEQYF
>TRBV7-3|TRBJ2-1|.|.
TGTGCCAGCAGCTTCGGTTCAGGGCTGAACAATGAGCAGTTCTTC
CASSFGSGLNNEQFF
>TRBV6-5|TRBJ1-2|.|.
TGTGCCAGCAGTTACTCGGGGGGGGGCGGCTACACCTTC
CASSYSGGGGYTF
>TRBV28|TRBJ1-1|.|.
TGTGCCAGCAGTCGAGGGGACGGTCGCACTGAAGCTTTCTTT
CASSRGDGRTEAFF
>TRBV4-2|TRBJ2-3|TRBD2|.
TGTGCCAGCAGCCAAGACCCACTAGCGGGCACAGATACGCAGTATTTT
CASSQDPLAGTDTQYF
>TRBV15|TRBJ2-1|TRBD2|.
TGTGCCACCAGCAGAGATCTGGGTGGGTTAGCGGGGACAACCTACAATGAGCAGTTCTTC
CATSRDLGGLAGTTYNEQFF
>TRBV28|TRBJ2-2|.|.
TGTGCCAGCAGACTACCGAGCACCGGGGAGCTGTTTTTT
CASRLPSTGELFF
>TRBV27|TRBJ1-5|.|few
TGTGCCAGCGGTCAGCCCCAGCATTTT
CASGQPQHF
>TRBV14|TRBJ2-7|.|once
TGTGCCAGCAGCCCCCGGGGGAACGCCGAGCAGTACTTC
CASSPRGNAEQYF
>TRBV7-2|TRBJ2-2|.|.
TGTGCCAGCAGCTCTCGACGCACCGGGGAGCTGTTTTTT
CASSSRRTGELFF
>TRBV19|TRBJ2-3|.|.
TGTGCCAGTAGTATACGCCCGGGTATGCAGCCAGATACGCAGTATTTT
CASSIRPGMQPDTQYF
>TRBV7-9|TRBJ2-7|.|.
TGTGCCAGCAGCTTGGCCGGGTGGAGCTCCTACGAGCAGTACTTC
CASSLAGWSSYEQYF
>TRBV18|TRBJ1-4|.|.
TGTGCCAGCTCACCAACCCAGGTCGAAGAAAAACTGTTTTTT
CASSPTQVEEKLFF
>TRBV27|TRBJ2-7|.|.
TGTGCCAGCAGCCCCATTGGGCAGGGCTCCTCCGAGCAGTACTTC
CASSPIGQGSSEQYF
>TRBV2|TRBJ2-7|.|.
TGTGCCAGCAGTGAAGAGCACAGCTCCTACGAGCAGTACTTC
CASSEEHSSYEQYF
>TRBV6-5|TRBJ1-2|TRBD1|.
TGTGCCAGCAGTTACCGTTTCAGGGGGCCTAACTATGGCTACACCTTC
CASSYRFRGPNYGYTF
>TRBV29-1|TRBJ2-3|TRBD2|.
TGCAGCGTTGAAATCCTAGCGGGAGGAAAAGATACGCAGTATTTT
CSVEILAGGKDTQYF
>TRBV2|TRBJ2-5|TRBD1|.
TGTGCCAGCAAGACAGGGCCTGAAGGGACCCAGTACTTC
CASKTGPEGTQYF
>TRBV5-4|TRBJ1-5|TRBD1|.
TGTGCCAGCAGCTTAGACAGGGGCAATCAGCCCCAGCATTTT
CASSLDRGNQPQHF